This T cell receptor (beta chain) came from a study of cytomegalovirus exposure and HLA in healthy donors. Study-level results: A later analysis linked a missense DCLRE1C variant to TCR beta V- and J-gene trimming. Among the CMV-associated chains, three were confirmed in vitro as specific for CMV antigens. Usually a TCR sequence was rare, but some public TCRs were found in many donors.

This CDR3 region has 13 residues. With 2 bases removed from V and 9 bases from J, the gap between germline ends came to 16 bases. From germline, CDR1 is GTSNPN and CDR2 SVGIG (reference sequence). PCR primers comprised 60 Vbeta and 13 Jbeta primers. Sequencing was performed with immunoSEQ multiplex PCR; in TCRdb, only in-frame clones are kept and a portion is missing. Of roughly 130,000 clones listed, 8% to 9.5% are singletons. This clone has a handful of counts. No antigen is known for it. The sequence was collected from a man in his forties or fifties in good health and CMV-seronegative. Sequenced input: PBMCs. The chain couples TRBV30 to TRBJ1-2, with D possibly matching TRBD1 (6 bases). CDR3 nucleotides: TGTGCCTGGAGTTTCCTACAGGGATTGCGCTACACCTTC. Residues: CAWSFLQGLRYTF.